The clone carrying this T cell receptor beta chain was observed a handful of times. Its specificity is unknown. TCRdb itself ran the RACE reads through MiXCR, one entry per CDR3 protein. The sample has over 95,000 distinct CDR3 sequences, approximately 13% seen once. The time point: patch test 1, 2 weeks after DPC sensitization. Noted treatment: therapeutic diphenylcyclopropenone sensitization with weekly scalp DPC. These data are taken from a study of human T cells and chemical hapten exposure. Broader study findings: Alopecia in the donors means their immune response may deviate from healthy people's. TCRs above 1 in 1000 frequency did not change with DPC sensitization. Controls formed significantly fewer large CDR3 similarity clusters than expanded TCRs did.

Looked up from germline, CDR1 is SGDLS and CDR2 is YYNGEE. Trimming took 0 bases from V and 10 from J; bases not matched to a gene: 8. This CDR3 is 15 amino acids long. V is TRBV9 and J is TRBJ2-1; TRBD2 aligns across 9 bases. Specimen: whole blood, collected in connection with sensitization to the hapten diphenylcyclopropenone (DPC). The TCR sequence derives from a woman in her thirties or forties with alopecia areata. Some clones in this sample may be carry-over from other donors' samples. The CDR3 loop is CASSVAGVAGAEQFF. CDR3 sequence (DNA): TGTGCCAGCAGCGTAGCTGGGGTAGCGGGGGCAGAGCAGTTCTTC.